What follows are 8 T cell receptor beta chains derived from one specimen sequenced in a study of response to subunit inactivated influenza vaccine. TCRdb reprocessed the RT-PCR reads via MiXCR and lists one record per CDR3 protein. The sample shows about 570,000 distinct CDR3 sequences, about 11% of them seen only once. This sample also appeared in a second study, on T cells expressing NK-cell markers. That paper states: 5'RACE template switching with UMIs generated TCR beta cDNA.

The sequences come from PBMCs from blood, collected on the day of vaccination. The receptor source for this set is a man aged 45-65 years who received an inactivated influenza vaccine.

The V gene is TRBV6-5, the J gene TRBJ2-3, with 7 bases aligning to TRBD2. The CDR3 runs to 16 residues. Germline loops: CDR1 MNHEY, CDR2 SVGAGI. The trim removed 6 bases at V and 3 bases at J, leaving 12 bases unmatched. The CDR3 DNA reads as TGTGCCAGCAGATTACTTCTAGCGGCGGGGACAGATACGCAGTATTTT. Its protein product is CASRLLLAAGTDTQYF.

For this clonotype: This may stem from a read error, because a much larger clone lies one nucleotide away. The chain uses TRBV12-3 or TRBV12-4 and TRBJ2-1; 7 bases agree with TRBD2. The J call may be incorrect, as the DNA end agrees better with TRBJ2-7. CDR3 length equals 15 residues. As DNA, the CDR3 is TGTGCCAGCAGTTTGGCTAGCGGAATTTACAATGAGCAGTACTTC. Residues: CASSLASGIYNEQYF.

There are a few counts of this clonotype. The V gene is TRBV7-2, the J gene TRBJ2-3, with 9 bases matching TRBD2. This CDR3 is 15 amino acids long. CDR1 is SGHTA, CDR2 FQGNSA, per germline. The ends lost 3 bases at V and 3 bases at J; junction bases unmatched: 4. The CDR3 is CASSFLAGKTDTQYF. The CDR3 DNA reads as TGTGCCAGCAGCTTCCTAGCGGGAAAGACAGATACGCAGTATTTT. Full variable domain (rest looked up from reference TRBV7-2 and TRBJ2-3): GAGVSQSPSNKVTEKGKDVELRCDPISGHTALYWYRQSLGQGLEFLIYFQGNSAPDKSGLPSDRFSAERTGGSVSTLTIQRTQQEDSAVYLCASSFLAGKTDTQYFGPGTRLTVL.

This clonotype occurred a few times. CDR3 amino acids: CASRGGGTGNEKLFF. As DNA, the CDR3 is TGTGCCAGCAGGGGTGGCGGGACAGGGAATGAAAAACTGTTTTTT. The rearrangement uses TRBV25-1 and TRBJ1-4; 9 bases line up with TRBD1. V lost 6 bases and J lost 5; bases outside the gene matches: 7. Germline V lookup: CDR1 MGHDK, CDR2 SYGVNS. This CDR3 region has 15 residues.

The CDR3: CASSFGNRHEQYF. CDR3 nucleotides: TGTGCCAGCAGTTTTGGCAACCGCCACGAGCAGTACTTC. The V and J genes are TRBV6-2 or TRBV6-3 and TRBJ2-7; D unresolved. The V end was cut by 4 bases, the J end by 5 bases, with 12 bases between. Per the germline V gene, CDR1 is MNHEY and CDR2 is SVGEGT. This CDR3 has 13 residues.

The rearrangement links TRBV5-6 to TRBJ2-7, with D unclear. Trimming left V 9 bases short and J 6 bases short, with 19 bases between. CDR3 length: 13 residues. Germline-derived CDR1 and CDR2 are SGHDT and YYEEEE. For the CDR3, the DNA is TGTGCCATCGGCCCCGGGCTCCTCTGCGAGCAGTACTTC. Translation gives CAIGPGLLCEQYF.

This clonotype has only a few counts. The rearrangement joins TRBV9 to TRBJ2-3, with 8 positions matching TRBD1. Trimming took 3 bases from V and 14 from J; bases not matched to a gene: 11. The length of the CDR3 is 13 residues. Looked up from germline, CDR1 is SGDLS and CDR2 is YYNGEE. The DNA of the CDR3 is TGTGCCAGCAGCGGCGGGACAGGCGGTAATCGGTATTTT. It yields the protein CASSGGTGGNRYF.

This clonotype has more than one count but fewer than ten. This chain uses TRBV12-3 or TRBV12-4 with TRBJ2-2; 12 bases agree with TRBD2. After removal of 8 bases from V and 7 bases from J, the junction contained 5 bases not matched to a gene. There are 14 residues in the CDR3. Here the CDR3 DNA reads TGTGCCAGCTCCACTAGCGGGGGGATCGGGGAGCTGTTTTTT. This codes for CASSTSGGIGELFF.